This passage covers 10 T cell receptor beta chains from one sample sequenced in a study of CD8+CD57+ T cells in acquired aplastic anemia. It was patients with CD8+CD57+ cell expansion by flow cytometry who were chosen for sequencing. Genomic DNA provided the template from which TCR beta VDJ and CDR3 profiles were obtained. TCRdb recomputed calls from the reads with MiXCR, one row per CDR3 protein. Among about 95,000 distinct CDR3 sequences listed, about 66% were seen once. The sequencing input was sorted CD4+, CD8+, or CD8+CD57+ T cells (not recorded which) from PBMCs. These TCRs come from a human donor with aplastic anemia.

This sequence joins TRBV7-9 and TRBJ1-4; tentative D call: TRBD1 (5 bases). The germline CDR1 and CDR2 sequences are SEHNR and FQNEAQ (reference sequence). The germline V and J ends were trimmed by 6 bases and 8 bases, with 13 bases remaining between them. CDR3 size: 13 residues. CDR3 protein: CASRSTGTEKLFF. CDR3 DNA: TGTGCCAGCAGGTCCACAGGAACAGAAAAACTGTTTTTT.

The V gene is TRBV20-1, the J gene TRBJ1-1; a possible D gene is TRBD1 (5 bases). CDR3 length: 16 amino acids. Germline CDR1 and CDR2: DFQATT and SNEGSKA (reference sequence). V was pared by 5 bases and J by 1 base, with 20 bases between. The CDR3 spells CSAGLGVGGGNTEAFF. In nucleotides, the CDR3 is TGCAGTGCTGGCCTAGGTGTCGGGGGTGGGAACACTGAAGCTTTCTTT.

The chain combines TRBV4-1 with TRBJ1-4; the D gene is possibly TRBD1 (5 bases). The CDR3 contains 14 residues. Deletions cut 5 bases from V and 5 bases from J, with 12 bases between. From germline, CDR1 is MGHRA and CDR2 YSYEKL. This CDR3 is CASSGGTKNEKLFF. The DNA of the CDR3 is TGCGCCAGCAGCGGCGGGACCAAGAATGAAAAACTGTTTTTT.

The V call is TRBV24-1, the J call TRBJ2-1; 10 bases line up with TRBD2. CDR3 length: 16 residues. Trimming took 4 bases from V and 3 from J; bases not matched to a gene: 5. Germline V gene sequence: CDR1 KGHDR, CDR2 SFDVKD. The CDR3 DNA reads TGTGCCACCAGTGACCATACTAGCGGGGTCTACAATGAGCAGTTCTTC. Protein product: CATSDHTSGVYNEQFF.

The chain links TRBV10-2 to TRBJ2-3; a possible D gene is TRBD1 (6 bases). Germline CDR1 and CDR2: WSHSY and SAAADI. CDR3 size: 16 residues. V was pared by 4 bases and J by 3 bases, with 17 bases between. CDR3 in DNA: TGCGCCAGCAGTGGATCACAGGCGAGGGGGACAGATACGCAGTATTTT. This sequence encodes CASSGSQARGTDTQYF.

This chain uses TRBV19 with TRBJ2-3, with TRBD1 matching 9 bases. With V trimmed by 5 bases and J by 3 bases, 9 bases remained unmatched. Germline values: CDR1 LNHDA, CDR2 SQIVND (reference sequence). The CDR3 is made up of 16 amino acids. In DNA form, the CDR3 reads TGTGCCAGTAGTCCTCTCCCGGGACAGGGAACAGATACGCAGTATTTT. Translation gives CASSPLPGQGTDTQYF.

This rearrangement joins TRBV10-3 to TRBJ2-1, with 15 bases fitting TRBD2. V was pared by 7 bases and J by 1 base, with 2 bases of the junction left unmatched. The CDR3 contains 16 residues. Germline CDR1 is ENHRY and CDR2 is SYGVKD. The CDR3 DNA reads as TGTGCCATCAAAGGGACTAGCGGGAGGTCCTACAATGAGCAGTTCTTC. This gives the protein CAIKGTSGRSYNEQFF.

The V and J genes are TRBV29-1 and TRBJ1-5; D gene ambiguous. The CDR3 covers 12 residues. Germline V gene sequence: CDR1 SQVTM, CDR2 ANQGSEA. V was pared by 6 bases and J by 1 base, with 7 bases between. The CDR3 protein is CSVGGSNQPQHF. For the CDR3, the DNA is TGCAGCGTAGGAGGCAGCAATCAGCCCCAGCATTTT.

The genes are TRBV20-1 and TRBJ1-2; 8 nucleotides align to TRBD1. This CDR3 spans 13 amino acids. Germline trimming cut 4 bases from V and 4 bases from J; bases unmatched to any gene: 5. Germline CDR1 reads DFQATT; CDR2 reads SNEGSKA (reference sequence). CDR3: CSATGQGGYGYTF. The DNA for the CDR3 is TGCAGTGCTACTGGACAGGGAGGCTATGGCTACACCTTC.

DNA for the CDR3: TGCAGTGCTACGCCGGACTGGAACACCGGGGAGCTGTTTTTT. Translating it yields CSATPDWNTGELFF. The V and J genes are TRBV20-1 and TRBJ2-2; tentative D call: TRBD2 (5 bases). V lost 4 bases and J 1 base, leaving 10 bases between the germline ends. The length of the CDR3 is 14 residues. Germline V gives CDR1 DFQATT, CDR2 SNEGSKA (reference sequence).